The present TCR beta chain was sequenced within a study of CD8 T cells in Susac syndrome. Notes on the study in general: Individuals included in the TCR sequencing and HLA analysis were acknowledged by the study to be relatively few in number.

Random hexamers were used to reverse transcribe 0.5 to 1 ug of RNA. Amplification of the TCR beta CDR3 was carried out by immunoSEQ multiplex PCR, which spanned a total of 54 Vbeta and 13 Jbeta segments. TCRdb reprocessed the immunoSEQ multiplex PCR reads via MiXCR and lists one record per CDR3 protein. The table includes 400,000 to 550,000 distinct CDR3 sequences, 85% detected once. The junction had 7 bases not matched to a gene; V was cut back by 4 bases and J by 4 bases. Per the germline V gene, CDR1 is SGHDT and CDR2 is YYEEEE. The length of the CDR3 is 15 residues. In regard to this clonotype: Its antigen is not identified.

Sequences were obtained from CD8+ T cells from PBMCs. The TCR was taken from a human donor with multiple sclerosis. This chain connects TRBV5-6 to TRBJ1-4, with 7 bases fitting TRBD1. The CDR3 spells CASSQRRGSNEKLFF. As DNA, the CDR3 is TGTGCCAGCAGCCAACGCAGGGGGAGTAATGAAAAACTGTTTTTT.